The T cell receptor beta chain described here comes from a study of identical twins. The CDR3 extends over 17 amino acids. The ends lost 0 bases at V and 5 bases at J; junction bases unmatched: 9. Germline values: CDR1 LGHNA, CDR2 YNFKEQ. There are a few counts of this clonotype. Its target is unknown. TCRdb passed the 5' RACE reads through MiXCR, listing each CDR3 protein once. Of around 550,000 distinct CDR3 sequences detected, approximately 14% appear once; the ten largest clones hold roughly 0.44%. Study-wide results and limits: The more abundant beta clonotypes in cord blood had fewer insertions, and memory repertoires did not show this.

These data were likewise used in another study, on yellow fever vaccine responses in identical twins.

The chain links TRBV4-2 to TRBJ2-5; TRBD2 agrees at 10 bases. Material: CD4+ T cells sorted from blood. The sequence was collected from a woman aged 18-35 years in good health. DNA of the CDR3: TGTGCCAGCAGCCAAGATGGAGCGGGGGGGCCGAGGGAGACCCAGTACTTC. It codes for CASSQDGAGGPRETQYF.